This T cell receptor beta chain was profiled in a study of blood T cell repertoires in COVID-19. Study context: Material from acute and convalescent COVID-19 was sourced from the United States, Italy and Spain. In each case, the material was cDNA or gDNA derived from T cells, B-cell-depleted T cells, or PBMCs.

Source study methods: Amplification of reference gene primers provided the estimated nucleated cell counts. Here immunoSEQ multiplex PCR was the method, and the copy in TCRdb shows in-frame clones only, minus some. The DNA gave D and trimming, while V, J and clone size come from that table. The sample lists fewer than 350,000 clones; around 81% were seen once. V lost 3 bases to trimming and J lost 2 bases; unmatched junction nucleotides: 4. Germline CDR1 and CDR2: KGHDR and SFDVKD. The CDR3 covers 16 residues. This chain links TRBV24-1 with TRBJ2-1; 9 bases line up with TRBD2. The clonotype was recovered from a woman between 45 and 60 years old with active or convalescent COVID-19. Material: peripheral blood. Here the CDR3 DNA reads TGTGCCACCAGTGATCCGGCTAGCGGGACCTACAATGAGCAGTTCTTC. Protein: CATSDPASGTYNEQFF.